The clone carrying this TCR beta chain was seen at least ten times. The germline gives CDR1 SGHRS, CDR2 YFSETQ. There are 19 residues in the CDR3. Trimming took off 2 bases at V and 0 bases at J, with 23 bases between the two ends. The source of the sample is a study of spatial heterogeneity in lung cancer. Turning to the study itself: Compared with alpha-chain sequences, beta-chain sequences were consistently detected in greater numbers. Raw-read counts averaged over ten per unique TCR and UMI combination.

On each TCR cDNA molecule, a unique molecular identifier was present. TCRdb analysed the 5' RACE reads with MiXCR anew, one entry per CDR3 protein. The profile shows more than 6,500 distinct CDR3 sequences, approximately 4% of them singletons. Indicated time point: sample taken at primary tumor resection. Tumor, nontumor lung or frozen PBMC supplied whole RNA, sequenced without sorting. Patients with untreated early-stage non-small cell lung cancer, numbering around 71, were the donors. The sample here was normal lung tissue next to the tumor, taken at surgery. The V gene is TRBV5-1, the J gene TRBJ1-1, with D perhaps matching TRBD1 (6 bases). This sequence originates from a female donor with early-stage non-small cell lung cancer. CDR3 loop: CASSFLGPGAGTVNTEAFF. The CDR3 nucleotides are TGCGCCAGCAGCTTTTTGGGGCCGGGGGCAGGGACGGTGAACACTGAAGCTTTCTTT.